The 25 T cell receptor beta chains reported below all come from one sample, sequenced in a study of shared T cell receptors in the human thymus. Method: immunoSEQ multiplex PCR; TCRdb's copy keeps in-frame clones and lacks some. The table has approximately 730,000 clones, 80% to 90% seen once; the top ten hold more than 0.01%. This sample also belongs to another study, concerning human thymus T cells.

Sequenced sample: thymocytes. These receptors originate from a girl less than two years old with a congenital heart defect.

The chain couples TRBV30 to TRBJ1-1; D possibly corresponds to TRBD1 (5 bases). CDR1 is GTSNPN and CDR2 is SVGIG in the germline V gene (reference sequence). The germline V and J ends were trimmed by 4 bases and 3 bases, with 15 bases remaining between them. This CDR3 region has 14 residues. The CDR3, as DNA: TGTGCCTGGACAGGGTTCGTCTGGGACACTGAAGCTTTCTTT. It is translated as CAWTGFVWDTEAFF.

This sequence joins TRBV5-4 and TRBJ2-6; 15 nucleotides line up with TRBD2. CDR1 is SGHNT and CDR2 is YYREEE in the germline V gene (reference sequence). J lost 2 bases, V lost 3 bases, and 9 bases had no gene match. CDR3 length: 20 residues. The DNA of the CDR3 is TGTGCCAGCAGCTACGACCCGGGACTAGCGGGGGGCGCTGGGGCCAACGTCCTGACTTTC. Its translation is CASSYDPGLAGGAGANVLTF.

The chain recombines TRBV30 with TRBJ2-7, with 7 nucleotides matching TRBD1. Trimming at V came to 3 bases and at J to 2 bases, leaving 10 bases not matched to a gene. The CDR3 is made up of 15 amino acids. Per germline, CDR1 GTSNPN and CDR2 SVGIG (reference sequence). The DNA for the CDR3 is TGTGCCTGGAGATGGGGACAGAAAAACCCCTACGAGCAGTACTTC. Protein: CAWRWGQKNPYEQYF. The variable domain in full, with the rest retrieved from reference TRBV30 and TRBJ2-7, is SQTIHQWPATLVQPVGSPLSLECTVEGTSNPNLYWYRQAAGRGLQLLFYSVGIGQISSEVPQNLSASRPQDRQFILSSKKLLLSDSGFYLCAWRWGQKNPYEQYFGPGTRLTVT.

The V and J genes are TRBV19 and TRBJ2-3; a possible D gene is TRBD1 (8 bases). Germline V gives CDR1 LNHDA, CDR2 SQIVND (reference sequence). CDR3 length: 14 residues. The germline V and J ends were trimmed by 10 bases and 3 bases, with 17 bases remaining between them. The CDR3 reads CATSDREGTDTQYF. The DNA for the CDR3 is TGTGCCACCTCGGACAGGGAGGGGACAGATACGCAGTATTTT.

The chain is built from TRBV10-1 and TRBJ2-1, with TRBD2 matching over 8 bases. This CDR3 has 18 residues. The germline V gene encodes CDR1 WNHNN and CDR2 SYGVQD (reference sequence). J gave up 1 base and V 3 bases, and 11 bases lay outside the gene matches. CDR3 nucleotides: TGCGCCAGCAGTGACGATCCTCAGCGGGGGTCTTCCTACAATGAGCAGTTCTTC. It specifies CASSDDPQRGSSYNEQFF.

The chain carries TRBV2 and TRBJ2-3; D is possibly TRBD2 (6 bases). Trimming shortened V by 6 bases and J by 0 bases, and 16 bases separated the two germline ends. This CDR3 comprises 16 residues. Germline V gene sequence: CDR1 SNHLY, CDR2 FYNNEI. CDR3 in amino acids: CASSLGLPSSTDTQYF. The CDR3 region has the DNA TGTGCCAGCAGCCTTGGACTACCTTCTAGCACAGATACGCAGTATTTT. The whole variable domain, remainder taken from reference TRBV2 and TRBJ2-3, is EPEVTQTPSHQVTQMGQEVILRCVPISNHLYFYWYRQILGQKVEFLVSFYNNEISEKSEIFDDQFSVERPDGSNFTLKIRSTKLEDSAMYFCASSLGLPSSTDTQYFGPGTRLTVL.

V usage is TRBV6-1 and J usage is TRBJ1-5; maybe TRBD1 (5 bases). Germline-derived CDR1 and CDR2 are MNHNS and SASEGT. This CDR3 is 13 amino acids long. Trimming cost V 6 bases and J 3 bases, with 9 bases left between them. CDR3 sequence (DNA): TGTGCCAGCAGGGGGCCCTACAATCAGCCCCAGCATTTT. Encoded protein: CASRGPYNQPQHF.

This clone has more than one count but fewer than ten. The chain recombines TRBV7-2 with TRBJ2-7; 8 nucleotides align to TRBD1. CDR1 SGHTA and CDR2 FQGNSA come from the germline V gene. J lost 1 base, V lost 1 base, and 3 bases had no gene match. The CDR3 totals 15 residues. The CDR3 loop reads CASSLGTGKSYEQYF. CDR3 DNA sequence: TGTGCCAGCAGCTTAGGGACAGGGAAGTCCTACGAGCAGTACTTC.

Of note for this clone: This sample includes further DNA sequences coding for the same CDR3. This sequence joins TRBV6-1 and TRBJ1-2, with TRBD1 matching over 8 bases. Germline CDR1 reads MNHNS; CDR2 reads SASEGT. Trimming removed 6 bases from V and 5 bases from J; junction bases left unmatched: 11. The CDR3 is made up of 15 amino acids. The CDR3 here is CASSPPGTGTYGYTF. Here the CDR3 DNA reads TGTGCCAGCAGCCCCCCCGGGACAGGAACTTATGGCTACACCTTC.

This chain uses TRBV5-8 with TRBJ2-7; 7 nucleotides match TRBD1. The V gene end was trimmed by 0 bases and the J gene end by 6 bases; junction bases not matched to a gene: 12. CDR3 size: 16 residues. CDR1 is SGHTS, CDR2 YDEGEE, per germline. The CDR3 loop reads CASSLVQFRRGFEQYF. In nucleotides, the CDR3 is TGTGCCAGCAGCTTGGTACAATTTCGCAGGGGGTTCGAGCAGTACTTC.

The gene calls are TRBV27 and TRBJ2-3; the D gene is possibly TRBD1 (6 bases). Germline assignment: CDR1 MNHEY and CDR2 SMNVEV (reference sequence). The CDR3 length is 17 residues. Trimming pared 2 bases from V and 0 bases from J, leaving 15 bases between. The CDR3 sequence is CASSLTTTGSSTDTQYF. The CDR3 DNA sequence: TGTGCCAGCAGTTTAACTACCACAGGGAGTAGCACAGATACGCAGTATTTT.

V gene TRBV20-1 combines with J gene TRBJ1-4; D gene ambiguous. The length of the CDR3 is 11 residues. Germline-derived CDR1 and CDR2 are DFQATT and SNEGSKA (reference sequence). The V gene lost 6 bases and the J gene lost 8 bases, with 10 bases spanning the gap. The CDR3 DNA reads TGCAGTGCGCGCCAGAGGGAAAAACTGTTTTTT. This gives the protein CSARQREKLFF.

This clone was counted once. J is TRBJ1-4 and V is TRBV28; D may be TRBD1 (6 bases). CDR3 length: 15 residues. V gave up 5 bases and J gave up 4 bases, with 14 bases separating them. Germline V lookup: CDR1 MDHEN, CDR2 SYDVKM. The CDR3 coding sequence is TGTGCCAGCAGTGGTACAGGGCCCCTTAATGAAAAACTGTTTTTT. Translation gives CASSGTGPLNEKLFF.

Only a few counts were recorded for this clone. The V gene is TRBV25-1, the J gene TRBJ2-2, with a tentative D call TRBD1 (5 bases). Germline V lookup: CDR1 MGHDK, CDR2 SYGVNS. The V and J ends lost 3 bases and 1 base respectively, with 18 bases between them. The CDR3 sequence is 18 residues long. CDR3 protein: CASSDRVERGQNTGELFF. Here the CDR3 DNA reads TGTGCCAGCAGTGATAGGGTGGAAAGGGGCCAGAACACCGGGGAGCTGTTTTTT.

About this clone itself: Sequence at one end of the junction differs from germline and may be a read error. The CDR3 coding sequence is TGTGCTAGCAGCTTTCAACCCGACAGGGTTCGGAGCCAAGAGACCCAGTACTTC. Translated: CASSFQPDRVRSQETQYF. V gene TRBV7-7 combines with J gene TRBJ2-5; 7 positions agree with TRBD1. The CDR3 consists of 18 residues. Germline V gene data show CDR1 as SSHAT and CDR2 as FNYEAQ (reference sequence).

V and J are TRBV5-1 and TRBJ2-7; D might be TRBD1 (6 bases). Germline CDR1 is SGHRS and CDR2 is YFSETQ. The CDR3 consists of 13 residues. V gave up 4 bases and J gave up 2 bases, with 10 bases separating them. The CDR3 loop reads CASSLTGPYEQYF. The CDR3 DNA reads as TGCGCCAGCAGCCTGACAGGACCCTACGAGCAGTACTTC. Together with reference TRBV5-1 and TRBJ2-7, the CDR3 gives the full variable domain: KAGVTQTPRYLIKTRGQQVTLSCSPISGHRSVSWYQQTPGQGLQFLFEYFSETQRNKGNFPGRFSGRQFSNSRSEMNVSTLELGDSALYLCASSLTGPYEQYFGPGTRLTVT.

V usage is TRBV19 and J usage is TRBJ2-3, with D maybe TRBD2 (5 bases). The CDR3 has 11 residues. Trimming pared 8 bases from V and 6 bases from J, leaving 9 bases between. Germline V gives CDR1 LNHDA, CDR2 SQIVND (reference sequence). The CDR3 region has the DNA TGTGCCAGTGCCACGGGGGATACGCAGTATTTT. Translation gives CASATGDTQYF.

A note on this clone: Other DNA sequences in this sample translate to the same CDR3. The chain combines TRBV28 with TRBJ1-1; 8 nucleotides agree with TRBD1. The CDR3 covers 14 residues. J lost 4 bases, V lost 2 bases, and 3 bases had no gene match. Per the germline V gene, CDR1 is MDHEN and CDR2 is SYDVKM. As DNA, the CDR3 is TGTGCCAGCAGTTTAATGACAGGGGTCACTGAAGCTTTCTTT. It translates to CASSLMTGVTEAFF.

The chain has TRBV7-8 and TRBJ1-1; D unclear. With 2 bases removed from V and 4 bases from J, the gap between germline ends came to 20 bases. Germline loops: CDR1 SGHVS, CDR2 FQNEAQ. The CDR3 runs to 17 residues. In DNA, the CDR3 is TGTGCCAGCAGCTTAATCGACCCCGACCCCCGGGGCACTGAAGCTTTCTTT. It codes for CASSLIDPDPRGTEAFF.

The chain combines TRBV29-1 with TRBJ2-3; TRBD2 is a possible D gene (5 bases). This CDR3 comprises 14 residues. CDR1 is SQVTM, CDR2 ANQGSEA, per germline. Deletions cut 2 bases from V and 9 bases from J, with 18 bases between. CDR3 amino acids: CSVEIAGRELTQYF. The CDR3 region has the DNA TGCAGCGTTGAAATCGCGGGCCGTGAACTAACGCAGTATTTT.

The chain's CDR3 is CASTDRPGQGNRANEKLFF. The CDR3 DNA reads as TGTGCCAGCACAGACCGACCGGGACAGGGGAATCGAGCTAATGAAAAACTGTTTTTT. The chain links TRBV7-9 to TRBJ1-4; 10 nucleotides line up with TRBD1. This CDR3 comprises 19 residues. The germline CDR1 and CDR2 sequences are SEHNR and FQNEAQ (reference sequence). Trimming took 7 bases from V and 3 from J; bases not matched to a gene: 17.

CDR3 loop: CASSVAGATPGGYTF. The CDR3, as DNA: TGTGCCAGCAGCGTAGCTGGGGCTACTCCCGGTGGCTACACCTTC. This chain connects TRBV9 to TRBJ1-2, with D perhaps TRBD1 (5 bases). V lost 0 bases to trimming and J lost 7 bases, with 16 bases between them. The V gene's germline CDR1 is SGDLS and CDR2 YYNGEE. The CDR3 is 15 amino acids.

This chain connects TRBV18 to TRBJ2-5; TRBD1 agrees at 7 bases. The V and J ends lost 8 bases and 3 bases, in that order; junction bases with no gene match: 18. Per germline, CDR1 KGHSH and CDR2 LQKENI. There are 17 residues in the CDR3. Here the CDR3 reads CASKSWTGGLLKETQYF. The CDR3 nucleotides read TGTGCCAGCAAGAGCTGGACAGGAGGACTCTTAAAAGAGACCCAGTACTTC.

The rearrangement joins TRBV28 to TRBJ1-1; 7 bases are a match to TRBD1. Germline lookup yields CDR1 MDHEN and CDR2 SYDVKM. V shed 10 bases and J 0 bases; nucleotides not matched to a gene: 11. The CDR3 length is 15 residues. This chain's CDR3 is CATISRQGLNTEAFF. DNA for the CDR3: TGTGCCACGATCTCCCGACAGGGCTTGAACACTGAAGCTTTCTTT.

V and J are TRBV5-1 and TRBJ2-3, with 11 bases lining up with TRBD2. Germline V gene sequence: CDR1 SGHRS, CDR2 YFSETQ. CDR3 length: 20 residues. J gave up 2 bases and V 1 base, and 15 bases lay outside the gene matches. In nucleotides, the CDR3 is TGCGCCAGCAGCTTGCAGTCTCTGCCTAGCGGGGGGCCTACCACAGATACGCAGTATTTT. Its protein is CASSLQSLPSGGPTTDTQYF.